One and the same sample provided the 28 T cell receptor beta chains below, sequenced in a study of blood T cell repertoires in COVID-19. TCRdb's table, derived via immunoSEQ multiplex PCR, lists solely in-frame clones and lacks some. The sample shows about 32,000 clones, approximately 90% of them seen only once. Sequencing was performed on peripheral blood. The receptor source for this set is a man aged 55 to 70 with acute or convalescent COVID-19.

The chain has TRBV7-2 and TRBJ2-5, with 9 bases that match TRBD2. This CDR3 is built from 15 residues. V was pared by 4 bases and J by 1 base, with 4 bases of the junction left unmatched. Germline-derived CDR1 and CDR2 are SGHTA and FQGNSA. This chain's CDR3 is CASSSVAGVQETQYF. CDR3 DNA sequence: TGTGCCAGCAGCTCGGTAGCGGGAGTCCAAGAGACCCAGTACTTC.

This clone was detected only a few times. The rearrangement links TRBV10-3 to TRBJ1-6, with 9 positions matching TRBD1. This CDR3 is built from 15 residues. With V trimmed by 6 bases and J by 6 bases, 6 bases remained unmatched. Per the germline V gene, CDR1 is ENHRY and CDR2 is SYGVKD. The CDR3 bases are TGTGCCATCAGCGAGGGACAGGGCGGTAATTCACCCCTCCACTTT. This encodes CAISEGQGGNSPLHF.

This chain uses TRBV7-2 with TRBJ2-7; 9 bases align to TRBD1. V shed 5 bases, J shed 5 bases, and the junction held 4 bases outside the gene matches. CDR1 is SGHTA, CDR2 FQGNSA, per germline. The CDR3 consists of 13 residues. The CDR3 nucleotides are TGTGCCAGCAGCCGGGACAGGGTAAACGAGCAGTACTTC. It codes for CASSRDRVNEQYF.

The rearrangement uses TRBV7-2 and TRBJ1-1; maybe TRBD1 (5 bases). The germline CDR1 and CDR2 sequences are SGHTA and FQGNSA. CDR3 length: 14 amino acids. Trimming pared 5 bases from V and 4 bases from J, leaving 14 bases between. The CDR3 bases are TGTGCCAGCAGCGTAGACAGCGGACGCACTGAAGCTTTCTTT. Translating it yields CASSVDSGRTEAFF.

CDR3 amino acids: CASSPSLDQPQHF. The CDR3 DNA sequence: TGTGCCAGTAGTCCCTCCCTAGATCAGCCCCAGCATTTT. The chain recombines TRBV19 with TRBJ1-5; no firm D call. This CDR3 is built from 13 residues. Germline V gene data show CDR1 as LNHDA and CDR2 as SQIVND (reference sequence). V was shortened by 5 bases and J by 5 bases, with 10 bases between the two germline ends.

This chain uses TRBV6-6 with TRBJ1-2; maybe TRBD1 (5 bases). The CDR3 runs 16 residues. The V gene's germline CDR1 is MNHNY and CDR2 SVGAGI (reference sequence). V lost 1 base and J 8 bases, leaving 20 bases between the germline ends. CDR3 residues: CASSYYSIRAVKGYTF. Here the CDR3 DNA reads TGTGCCAGCAGTTACTACTCTATCAGGGCGGTAAAAGGCTACACCTTC.

This chain joins TRBV7-9 and TRBJ1-2; D gene uncertain. Trimming shortened V by 3 bases and J by 6 bases, and 8 bases separated the two germline ends. The CDR3 is 12 residues long. Germline CDR1 SEHNR, CDR2 FQNEAQ (reference sequence). The CDR3 reads CASSFHSDGYTF. In DNA form, the CDR3 reads TGTGCCAGCAGCTTCCACTCGGATGGCTACACCTTC.

V gene TRBV24-1 combines with J gene TRBJ2-2; 7 nucleotides line up with TRBD1. The CDR3 is 15 amino acids. The J segment lost 5 bases and the V segment lost 4 bases, leaving 6 bases of the junction unmatched. In germline, CDR1 is KGHDR, CDR2 SFDVKD. CDR3 bases: TGTGCCACCAGTGACCTGGGACAGTTTACCGGGGAGCTGTTTTTT. Amino acids: CATSDLGQFTGELFF.

The chain combines TRBV6-5 with TRBJ1-5; unclear D gene. The V gene lost 6 bases and the J gene lost 0 bases, with 12 bases spanning the gap. The CDR3 sequence is 15 residues long. The germline V gene has CDR1 MNHEY and CDR2 SVGAGI. CDR3 protein: CASRRELGSNQPQHF. The CDR3, as DNA: TGTGCCAGCAGGAGAGAACTTGGTAGCAATCAGCCCCAGCATTTT.

The chain employs TRBV10-3 and TRBJ1-1, with a tentative D call TRBD1 (5 bases). V was cut by 3 bases and J by 0 bases, with 14 bases left in between. This CDR3 spans 16 amino acids. Germline V gene sequence: CDR1 ENHRY, CDR2 SYGVKD. The CDR3 coding sequence is TGTGCCATCAGTGAACAGTGGGGCGTTCTGAACACTGAAGCTTTCTTT. Translated: CAISEQWGVLNTEAFF.

J is TRBJ2-6 and V is TRBV7-9, with D possibly being TRBD2 (6 bases). The ends were cut back, 0 bases at V and 4 bases at J, with 10 bases in the middle. Germline loops: CDR1 SEHNR, CDR2 FQNEAQ (reference sequence). The CDR3 covers 16 residues. The CDR3 reads CASSLARGTGANVLTF. As DNA, the CDR3 is TGTGCCAGCAGCTTAGCGCGGGGAACAGGGGCCAACGTCCTGACTTTC.

The chain links TRBV24-1 to TRBJ2-3, with D possibly TRBD1 on 6 matching bases. This CDR3 region has 13 residues. From germline, CDR1 is KGHDR and CDR2 SFDVKD. The V gene lost 5 bases and the J gene lost 5 bases, with 10 bases spanning the gap. The DNA of the CDR3 is TGTGCCACCAGTGTACAGGGATTAGATACGCAGTATTTT. Translating gives CATSVQGLDTQYF.

This sequence joins TRBV2 and TRBJ1-5; TRBD1 aligns across 8 bases. This CDR3 is 16 amino acids long. V was clipped by 5 bases and J by 1 base; unmatched bases: 7. Per germline, CDR1 SNHLY and CDR2 FYNNEI. The CDR3 DNA is TGTGCCAGCAGTTACGACAGGGGTCGGAGCAATCAGCCCCAGCATTTT. Its translation: CASSYDRGRSNQPQHF. Complete variable domain (other parts from reference TRBV2 and TRBJ1-5): EPEVTQTPSHQVTQMGQEVILRCVPISNHLYFYWYRQILGQKVEFLVSFYNNEISEKSEIFDDQFSVERPDGSNFTLKIRSTKLEDSAMYFCASSYDRGRSNQPQHFGDGTRLSIL.

CDR3 coding DNA: TGTGCCAGCAGCCCTCGGGACAGGGGCCGTCAGCCCCAGCATTTT. This sequence encodes CASSPRDRGRQPQHF. The rearrangement uses TRBV6-2 or TRBV6-3 and TRBJ1-5, with TRBD1 matching over 10 bases. Germline V gene lookup returns CDR1 MNHEY and CDR2 SVGEGT. V was clipped by 6 bases and J by 6 bases; unmatched bases: 8. This CDR3 region has 15 residues.

The chain links TRBV5-1 to TRBJ2-7; D call uncertain. The CDR3 totals 16 residues. Germline values: CDR1 SGHRS, CDR2 YFSETQ. V was trimmed by 0 bases and J by 3 bases, leaving 16 bases between them. CDR3 protein: CASSLGRVSGDYEQYF. The CDR3, as DNA: TGCGCCAGCAGCTTGGGCCGGGTATCGGGTGACTACGAGCAGTACTTC.

The rearrangement joins TRBV4-2 to TRBJ1-4; D call uncertain. V gave up 1 base and J gave up 4 bases, with 10 bases separating them. The CDR3 is made up of 15 amino acids. Per germline, CDR1 LGHNA and CDR2 YNFKEQ. The CDR3 reads CASSQAGTGNEKLFF. The DNA of the CDR3 is TGTGCCAGCAGCCAAGCGGGAACGGGTAATGAAAAACTGTTTTTT.

The rearrangement links TRBV6-1 to TRBJ2-2, with TRBD2 as a possible D gene (6 bases). CDR1 is MNHNS, CDR2 SASEGT, per germline. The CDR3 length is 17 residues. V shed 4 bases and J shed 2 bases, with 17 bases lying between them. CDR3 nucleotides: TGTGCCAGCAGTGCCTTTTTTGGCGGGATAAACACCGGGGAGCTGTTTTTT. It codes for CASSAFFGGINTGELFF.

The genes are TRBV5-1 and TRBJ1-6; TRBD1 aligns across 8 bases. V trimming: 3 bases; J trimming: 8 bases; junction bases outside the gene matches: 7. Germline V gene sequence: CDR1 SGHRS, CDR2 YFSETQ. The CDR3 extends over 15 amino acids. The CDR3 loop reads CASSWSGGADSPLHF. The CDR3 DNA reads TGCGCCAGCAGCTGGTCAGGGGGCGCGGATTCACCCCTCCACTTT.

The V call is TRBV21-1, the J call TRBJ2-3; the DNA was not used to check the table's D call, TRBD1. TRBV21-1 is tagged as a pseudogene. The CDR3 loop spans 17 amino acids. CDR3 nucleotides: TGTGCCAGCAGCACGCCCCTCCTCCCCAGGATCACAGATACGCAGTATTTT. Its translation: CASSTPLLPRITDTQYF.

The chain links TRBV2 to TRBJ1-2, with D possibly TRBD1 on 5 matching bases. Trimming took 7 bases from V and 8 from J, leaving 14 bases between them. This CDR3 has 12 residues. Germline-derived CDR1 and CDR2 are SNHLY and FYNNEI. CDR3 DNA sequence: TGTGCCAGCAATACCGAGCCAGGGGGCTACACCTTC. Its translation is CASNTEPGGYTF.

J is TRBJ2-4 and V is TRBV5-4; TRBD2 aligns across 11 bases. V lost 5 bases and J lost 5; bases outside the gene matches: 9. This CDR3 has 16 amino acids. Germline V gene data show CDR1 as SGHNT and CDR2 as YYREEE (reference sequence). CDR3 region: CASSPTSGRGQNIQYF. CDR3 DNA: TGTGCCAGCAGTCCCACTAGCGGGAGAGGGCAAAACATTCAGTACTTC.

This chain connects TRBV7-9 to TRBJ1-6; D not certain. CDR3 length equals 13 residues. Trimming removed 1 base at V and 12 bases at J, with 10 bases between. CDR1 is SEHNR, CDR2 FQNEAQ, per germline (reference sequence). The CDR3 coding sequence is TGTGCCAGCAGCTTAGGGCCTCAATTACCCCTCCACTTT. Protein sequence: CASSLGPQLPLHF.

The chain joins TRBV7-2 to TRBJ1-1, with D tentatively TRBD1 (5 bases). The CDR3 has 16 residues. The germline V and J ends were trimmed by 5 bases and 0 bases, with 16 bases remaining between them. CDR1 and CDR2 (germline): SGHTA, FQGNSA. CDR3 in amino acids: CASSLNGGKMNTEAFF. The CDR3 bases are TGTGCCAGCAGCCTAAATGGGGGGAAGATGAACACTGAAGCTTTCTTT.

This rearrangement joins TRBV24-1 to TRBJ2-1, with 10 bases fitting TRBD1. The trim removed 5 bases at V and 9 bases at J, leaving 9 bases unmatched. The CDR3 sequence is 15 residues long. Germline assignment: CDR1 KGHDR and CDR2 SFDVKD. The CDR3 here is CATSVGTGVKGEQFF. The CDR3 nucleotides read TGTGCCACCAGTGTCGGGACAGGGGTGAAGGGTGAGCAGTTCTTC.

This chain joins TRBV6-5 and TRBJ1-4; TRBD1 matches at 8 bases. From germline, CDR1 is MNHEY and CDR2 SVGAGI. The trim removed 5 bases at V and 8 bases at J, leaving 7 bases unmatched. There are 14 residues in the CDR3. The DNA of the CDR3 is TGTGCCAGCAGTAGAGGACAGGGACGAGAAAAACTGTTTTTT. It codes for CASSRGQGREKLFF.

This clone was observed a handful of times. The chain recombines TRBV29-1 with TRBJ1-1; TRBD1 matches at 7 bases. Germline assignment: CDR1 SQVTM and CDR2 ANQGSEA. After removal of 6 bases from V and 1 base from J, the junction contained 5 bases not matched to a gene. This CDR3 is 13 amino acids long. The CDR3 DNA reads as TGCAGCGTCCGGGGACAGCCGAACACTGAAGCTTTCTTT. Its protein is CSVRGQPNTEAFF.

The chain joins TRBV11-3 to TRBJ2-5, with 7 bases fitting TRBD1. The CDR3 has 15 amino acids. The germline V gene encodes CDR1 SGHNT and CDR2 YENEEA. Unmatched junction bases numbered 9, after V lost 4 bases and J lost 4 bases. CDR3 nucleotides: TGTGCCAGCAGCTCGAGGGGGCGGATTTTAGAGACCCAGTACTTC. This codes for CASSSRGRILETQYF. Complete variable domain (other parts from reference TRBV11-3 and TRBJ2-5): EAGVVQSPRYKIIEKKQPVAFWCNPISGHNTLYWYLQNLGQGPELLIRYENEEAVDDSQLPKDRFSAERLKGVDSTLKIQPAELGDSAVYLCASSSRGRILETQYFGPGTRLLVL.

The V call is TRBV7-3, the J call TRBJ1-1; a possible D gene is TRBD1 (6 bases). Germline CDR1 SGHTA, CDR2 FQGTGA. The ends were cut back, 0 bases at V and 1 base at J, with 6 bases in the middle. The CDR3 is made up of 14 amino acids. Written as DNA, the CDR3 is TGTGCCAGCAGCTTAACCAGGGGGAACACTGAAGCTTTCTTT. Its protein is CASSLTRGNTEAFF.